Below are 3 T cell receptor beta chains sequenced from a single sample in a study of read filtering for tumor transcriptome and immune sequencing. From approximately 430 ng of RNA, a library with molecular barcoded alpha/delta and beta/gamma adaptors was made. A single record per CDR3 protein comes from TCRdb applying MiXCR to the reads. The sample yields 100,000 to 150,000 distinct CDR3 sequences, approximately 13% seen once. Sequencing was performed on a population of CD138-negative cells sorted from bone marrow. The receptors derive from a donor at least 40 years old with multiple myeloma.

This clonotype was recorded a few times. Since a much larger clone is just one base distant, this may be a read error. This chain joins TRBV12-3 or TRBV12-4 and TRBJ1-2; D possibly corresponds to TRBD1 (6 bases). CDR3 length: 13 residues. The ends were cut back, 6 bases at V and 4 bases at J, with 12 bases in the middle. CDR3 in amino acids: CASSPGQSYGYTF. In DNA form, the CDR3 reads TGTGCCAGCAGCCCGGGACAATCCTATGGCTACACCTTC.

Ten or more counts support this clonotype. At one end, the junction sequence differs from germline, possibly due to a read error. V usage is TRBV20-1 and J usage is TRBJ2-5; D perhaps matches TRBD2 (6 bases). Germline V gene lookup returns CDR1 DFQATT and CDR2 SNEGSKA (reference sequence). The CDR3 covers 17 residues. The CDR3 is CSARDPLRDSSQEAQYF. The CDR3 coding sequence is TGCAGTGCTAGAGACCCCCTGCGGGATTCGTCACAAGAGGCCCAGTACTTC.

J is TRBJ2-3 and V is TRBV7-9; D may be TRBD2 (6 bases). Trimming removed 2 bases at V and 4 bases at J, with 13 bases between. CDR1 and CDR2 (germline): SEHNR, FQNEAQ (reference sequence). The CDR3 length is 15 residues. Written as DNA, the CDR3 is TGTGCCAGCAGCTTAACTAGCCGGAGGGCAGATACGCAGTATTTT. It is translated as CASSLTSRRADTQYF.